This T cell receptor (beta chain) is from a study of regulatory T cells in long-lasting Graves disease (dated by TCRdb to 2020 to 2022). A note on the overall study: Antithyroid drugs had been taken for less than 3 months by newly diagnosed Graves' disease patients. Patients with persistent Graves' disease were compared with patients with newly diagnosed Graves' disease using TCR sequencing and RNA sequencing of peripheral blood. The study took place in China and was registered as a clinical trial. A total of roughly 35 samples were covered by TCR sequencing, comprising some 13 persistent and 20 newly diagnosed Graves' disease patients. The paper as a whole reports these results and caveats: As a limitation, the authors acknowledged that the small sample size may reduce accuracy. Persistent disease showed preferential use of TRBV28, TRBJ1-2 and TRBJ2-5, whereas newly diagnosed disease favored TRBV20-1 and TRBJ2-1. Sequencing and analysis were restricted to the TCR beta chain. Persistent Graves' disease patients showed lower TCR Shannon entropy and fewer highly expanded clones than newly diagnosed patients, suggesting clonal expansion. Because the primary lesion, thyroid tissue, could not be accessed, the study looked at peripheral blood alone. A larger number of public clonotypes was shared among persistent patients (fewer than 3,000) than among newly diagnosed patients (roughly 1,000).

The time point label corresponds to: newly diagnosed GD, antithyroid drugs for less than 3 months. RNA was extracted from PBMCs in TRIzol for both TCR sequencing and RNA sequencing. The diagnosis of Graves' disease followed American Thyroid Association guidelines. Recruitment of patients was carried out at an endocrinology department in Xi'an, China. Each patient gave around 9 milliliters of peripheral blood, collected in an EDTA anticoagulant tube. Ficoll Paque Plus density gradient separation was used to isolate PBMCs, and no additional T cell sorting was done. An Agilent 2100 Bioanalyzer and agarose gel were used to assess RNA quality, and a NanoDrop 2000 was used to measure RNA concentration. This clonotype came up many times. Its antigen is currently not known. No base-level quality is on record; no much larger clone is a single base apart. The library was prepared using multiplex PCR. This sample was sequenced with an Illumina HiSeq 4000. CDR3 regions were amplified by Arm-PCR with iRepertoire HTBI primers to construct TCR beta libraries. PCR products were gel purified before sequencing. The study's processing was this. Across samples, some 62 TRBV and 13 to 15 TRBJ segments were identified and used for gene usage analysis of CDR3 amino acid clonotypes. COPE and FqMerger were used to merge the filtered high-quality paired reads into contigs. Contigs were aligned with BLAST to IMGT TRBV, TRBD and TRBJ reference genes, and CDR3 was defined per IMGT. Clonotypes above 0.1% frequency were classified as highly expanded clones. Shannon entropy served as the measure of repertoire diversity, while the Gini coefficient captured V-J evenness. A clonotype found in more than one individual was treated as public. The public reads were run again by TCRdb, first through fastp at Q25 and then through MiXCR, and only productive beta chains were kept. Rows with a matching CDR3 protein are joined into one entry that keeps the most common DNA and genes. What appears here as the V and J calls and clone size reflects TCRdb's work, not the paper's. In this sample the table shows over 200,000 distinct CDR3 sequences, 15% to 20% of which occur a single time. Roughly a fifth of the sample lies in the top ten.

From the cysteine up to the phenylalanine, the CDR3 has a length of 12 residues. The CDR3 DNA has 36 bases and is translated from base 1. CDR1 is given as LNHDA and CDR2 as SQIVND, both from the germline V gene (reference sequence). A distance of 11 bases separates the germline ends of V and J, which lose 8 bases and 7 bases respectively. This TCR was recovered from a female donor with Graves disease. The sequence links TRBV19 to TRBJ1-4, with a weak D call of TRBD1 (5 bases match). The sequencing used peripheral blood mononuclear cells (PBMCs), collected at new diagnosis, from a patient treated with antithyroid drugs. The DNA sequence is as follows: TGTGCCAGTCAATGGGGCCGTGAAAAACTGTTTTTT. It translates to CASQWGREKLFF.